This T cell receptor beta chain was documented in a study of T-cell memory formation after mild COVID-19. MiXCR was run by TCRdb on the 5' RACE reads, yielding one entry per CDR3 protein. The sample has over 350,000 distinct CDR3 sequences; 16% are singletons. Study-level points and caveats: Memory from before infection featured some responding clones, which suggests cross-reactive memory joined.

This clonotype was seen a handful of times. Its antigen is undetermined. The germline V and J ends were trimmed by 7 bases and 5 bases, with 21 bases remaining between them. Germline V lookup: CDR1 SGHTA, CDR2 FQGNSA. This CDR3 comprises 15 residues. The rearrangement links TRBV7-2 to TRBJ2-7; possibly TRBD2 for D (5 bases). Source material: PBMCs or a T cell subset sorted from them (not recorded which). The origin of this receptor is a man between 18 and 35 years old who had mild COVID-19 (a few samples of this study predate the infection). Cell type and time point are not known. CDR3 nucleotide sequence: TGTGCCAGCATCCCTAGCCCATACGACCTTGACGAGCAGTACTTC. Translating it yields CASIPSPYDLDEQYF.